This T cell receptor (beta chain) was obtained from a study of response to subunit inactivated influenza vaccine. The CDR3 totals 14 residues. V gave up 2 bases and J gave up 0 bases, with 7 bases separating them. The V gene's germline CDR1 is SGHDN and CDR2 FVKESK. Findings of the study overall: Few new T cells, the authors suggested, are recruited by each seasonal influenza vaccination.

TCRdb re-derived calls from the RT-PCR reads in MiXCR, one entry per CDR3 protein. The table records about 480,000 distinct CDR3 sequences, over 25% of them present only once. Comments on this clonotype: Its target is unknown.

The rearrangement uses TRBV14 and TRBJ2-5; maybe TRBD1 (5 bases). The receptor's source is a man aged 50 or older who received an inactivated influenza vaccine. The starting material was CD4+ T cells sorted from PBMCs, obtained about 5 days after vaccination. CDR3 sequence reads: CASSQYRNQETQYF. The CDR3 DNA sequence: TGTGCCAGCAGCCAATACAGGAACCAAGAGACCCAGTACTTC.